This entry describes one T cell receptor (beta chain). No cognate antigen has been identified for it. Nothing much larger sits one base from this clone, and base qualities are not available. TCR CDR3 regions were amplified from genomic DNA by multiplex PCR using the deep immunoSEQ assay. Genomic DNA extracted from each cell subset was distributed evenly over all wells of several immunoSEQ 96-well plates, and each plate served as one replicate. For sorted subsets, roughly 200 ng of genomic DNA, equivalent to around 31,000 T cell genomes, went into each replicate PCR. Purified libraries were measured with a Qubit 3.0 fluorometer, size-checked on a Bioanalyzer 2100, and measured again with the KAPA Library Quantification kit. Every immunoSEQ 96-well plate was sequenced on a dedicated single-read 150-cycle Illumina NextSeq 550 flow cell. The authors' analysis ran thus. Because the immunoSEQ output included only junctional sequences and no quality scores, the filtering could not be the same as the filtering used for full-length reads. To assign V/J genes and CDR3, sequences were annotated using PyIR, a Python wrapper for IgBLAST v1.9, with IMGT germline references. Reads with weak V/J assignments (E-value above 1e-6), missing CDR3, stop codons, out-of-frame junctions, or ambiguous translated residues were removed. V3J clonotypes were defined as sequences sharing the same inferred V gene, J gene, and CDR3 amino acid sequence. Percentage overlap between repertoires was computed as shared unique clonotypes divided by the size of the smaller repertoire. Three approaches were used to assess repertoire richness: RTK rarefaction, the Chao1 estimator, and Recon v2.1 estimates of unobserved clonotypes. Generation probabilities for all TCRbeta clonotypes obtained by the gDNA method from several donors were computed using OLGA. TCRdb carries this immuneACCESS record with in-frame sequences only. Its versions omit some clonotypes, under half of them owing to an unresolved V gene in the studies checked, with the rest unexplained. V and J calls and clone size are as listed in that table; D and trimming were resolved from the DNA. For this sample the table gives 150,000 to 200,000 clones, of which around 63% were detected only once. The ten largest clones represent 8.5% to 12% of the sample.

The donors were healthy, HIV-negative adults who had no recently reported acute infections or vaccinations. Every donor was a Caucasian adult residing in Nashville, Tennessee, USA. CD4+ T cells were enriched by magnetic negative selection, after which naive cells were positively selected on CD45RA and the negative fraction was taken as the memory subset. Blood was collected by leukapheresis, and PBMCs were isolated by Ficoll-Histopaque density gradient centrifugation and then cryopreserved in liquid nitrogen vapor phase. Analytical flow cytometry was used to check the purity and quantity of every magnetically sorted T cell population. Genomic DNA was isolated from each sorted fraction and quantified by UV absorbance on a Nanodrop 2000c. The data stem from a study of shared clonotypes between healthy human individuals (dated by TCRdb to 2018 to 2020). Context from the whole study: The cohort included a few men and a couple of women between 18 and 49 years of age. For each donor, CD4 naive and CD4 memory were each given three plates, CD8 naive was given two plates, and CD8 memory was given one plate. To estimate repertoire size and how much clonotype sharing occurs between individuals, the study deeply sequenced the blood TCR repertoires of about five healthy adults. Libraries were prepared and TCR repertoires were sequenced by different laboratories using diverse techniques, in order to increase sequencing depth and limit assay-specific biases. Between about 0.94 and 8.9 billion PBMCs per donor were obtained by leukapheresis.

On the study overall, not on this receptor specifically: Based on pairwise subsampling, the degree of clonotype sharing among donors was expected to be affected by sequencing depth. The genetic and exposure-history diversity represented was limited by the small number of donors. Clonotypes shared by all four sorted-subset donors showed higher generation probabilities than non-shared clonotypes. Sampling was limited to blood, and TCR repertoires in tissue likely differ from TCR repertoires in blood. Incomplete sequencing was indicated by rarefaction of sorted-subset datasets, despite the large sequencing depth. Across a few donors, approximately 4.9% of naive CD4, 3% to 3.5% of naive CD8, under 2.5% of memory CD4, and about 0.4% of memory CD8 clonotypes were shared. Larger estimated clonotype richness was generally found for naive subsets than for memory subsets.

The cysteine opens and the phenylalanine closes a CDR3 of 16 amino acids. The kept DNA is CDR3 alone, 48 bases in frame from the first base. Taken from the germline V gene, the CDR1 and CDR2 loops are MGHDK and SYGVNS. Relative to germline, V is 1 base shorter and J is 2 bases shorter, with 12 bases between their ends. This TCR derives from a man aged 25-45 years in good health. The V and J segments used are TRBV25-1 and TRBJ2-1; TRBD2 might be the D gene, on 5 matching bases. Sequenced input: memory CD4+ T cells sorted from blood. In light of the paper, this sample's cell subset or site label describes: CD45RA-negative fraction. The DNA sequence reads TGTGCCAGCAGTGAATTAAAGGGAGACGCCTACAATGAGCAGTTCTTC. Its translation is CASSELKGDAYNEQFF.